These T cell receptor beta chains were read from a single sample in a study of T cells in Graves' hyperthyroidism and ophthalmopathy. One entry per CDR3 protein, called by TCRdb with MiXCR from the multiplex PCR reads. Of 450,000 to 700,000 distinct CDR3 sequences in the sample, more than 45% were seen once. What was sequenced was peripheral blood or thyroid tissue (not recorded which). The receptor set was obtained from a woman aged 18 to 35 with Graves' hyperthyroidism. Both conserved end residues are part of each CDR3. A D gene is named only where the DNA matches it firmly. Clone sizes are given selectively: once, few, many, or a class where the clone is expanded.

j_gene | v_gene | d_gene | abundance | CDR3nt | CDR3aa
TRBJ1-1 | TRBV12-5 | NA | many | TGTGCTAGTGGTTCAGGGACGATTCGCACTGAAGCTTTCTTT | CASGSGTIRTEAFF
TRBJ1-5 | TRBV7-9 | NA | few | TGTGCCAGCAGCTCATCGGGGGGGAATCAGCCCCAGCATTTT | CASSSSGGNQPQHF
TRBJ1-5 | TRBV18 | TRBD1 | NA | TGTGTCAGCTCACTTATCCAGGGGGTGAGCAATCAGCCCCAGCATTTT | CVSSLIQGVSNQPQHF
TRBJ1-5 | TRBV4-1 | NA | many | TGCGCCAGCAGCCAAGATGGTGTGAGTCAGCCCCAGCATTTT | CASSQDGVSQPQHF
TRBJ1-6 | TRBV11-2 | TRBD1 | NA | TGTGCCAGCAGCCCTACACTGCCGGGACAGGGCTGGAATTCACCCCTCCACTTT | CASSPTLPGQGWNSPLHF
TRBJ1-2 | TRBV4-1 | NA | many | TGCGCCAGCAGCCGAGAAGGTTCATACTATGGCTACACCTTC | CASSREGSYYGYTF
TRBJ2-1 | TRBV4-2 | TRBD2 | few | TGTGCCAGCAGCCAAGATGGGCTAGCGGGAGGTCGGAATGAGCAGTTCTTC | CASSQDGLAGGRNEQFF
TRBJ2-7 | TRBV7-8 | TRBD1 | NA | TGTGCCAGCAGCCTCCGAAGGCAGGGGGCGGGGGAGCAGTACTTC | CASSLRRQGAGEQYF
TRBJ2-7 | TRBV2 | TRBD1 | many | TGTGCCAGTTTAGGGACAGAGAGGAACGAGCAGTACTTC | CASLGTERNEQYF
TRBJ2-1 | TRBV6-6 | TRBD2 | NA | TGTGCCAGCAGTTACTCGATCGGCGGGAGAATCCCCCTAAGGCAGTTCTTC | CASSYSIGGRIPLRQFF
TRBJ1-6 | TRBV2 | NA | NA | TGTGCCAGCTCTTCTATTCAGGGCTCCTATAATTCACCCCTCCACTTT | CASSSIQGSYNSPLHF
TRBJ2-7 | TRBV5-4 | NA | many | TGTGCCAGCAGCTCGGGCGCGCGGAACAGGGACTACGAGCAGTACTTC | CASSSGARNRDYEQYF
TRBJ2-5 | TRBV7-8 | NA | many | TGTGCCAGCAGCTATGGGGTGGGGGAGACCCAGTACTTC | CASSYGVGETQYF
TRBJ1-4 | TRBV7-3 | NA | NA | TGTGCCAGCAGCTGGCGACTAGCGGGTACACCGGGGAGCGAAAAACTGTTTTTT | CASSWRLAGTPGSEKLFF
TRBJ2-7 | TRBV27 | TRBD1 | many | TGTGCCAGCAGCCAGGGACAGGGGCAATACGAGCAGTACTTC | CASSQGQGQYEQYF
TRBJ2-7 | TRBV29-1 | NA | NA | TGCAGCGTTGAAGCCTACAGAGACAAAGAGCAGTACTTC | CSVEAYRDKEQYF
TRBJ2-7 | TRBV7-9 | TRBD2 | few | TGTGCCAGCAGTGTCTTCAATGGACTAGCGGGGATAAGCGAGCAGTACTTC | CASSVFNGLAGISEQYF
TRBJ2-3 | TRBV7-9 | TRBD2 | few | TGTGCCAGTAGCTCCTCCTCTAGCGGGAGTACAGATACGCAGTATTTT | CASSSSSSGSTDTQYF